The source of this T cell receptor beta chain is a study of breast tumors, draining lymph nodes, adjacent tissues. Study-level results: Luminal-like breast cancer showed significantly greater tumor-nontumor repertoire similarity than basal-like breast cancer did.

In this sample, this clonotype turned up many times. Its cognate antigen is unknown. TCRdb reprocessed the multiplex PCR reads with MiXCR, giving one entry per CDR3 protein. The sample records some 65,000 distinct CDR3 sequences, roughly two fifths being singletons. The CDR3 contains 18 residues. Losses at the gene ends were 1 base for V and 2 bases for J; bases not matched to a gene: 11. Germline assignment: CDR1 MNHNS and CDR2 SASEGT. The specimen was breast tumor tissue. The chain is built from TRBV6-1 and TRBJ1-5; 7 positions match TRBD1. The origin of this receptor is a female donor with breast cancer. Some clones in this sample may be carry-over from other donors' samples. The CDR3 DNA reads as TGTGCCAGCAGTGAAGTGTCACAGGGGCCCCGGGGCAATCAGCCCCAGCATTTT. Translated, it gives CASSEVSQGPRGNQPQHF.